The rows below give T cell receptor beta chains drawn from one sample of a study of Graves' ophthalmopathy and Graves' hyperthyroidism. Each CDR3 protein is one row after TCRdb ran MiXCR on the multiplex PCR reads. The sample has more than 300,000 distinct CDR3 sequences; over 15% are singletons. The sequenced material came from peripheral blood. All receptors come from a young woman with stable Graves' hyperthyroidism. The CDR3 runs from the conserved cysteine through the conserved F or W. The D gene is left open where the match is weak. Clone size, where shown, is once, few, many, or a class for clones that have expanded.

>TRBJ2-5|TRBV12-3/TRBV12-4|many|TRBD2
CASSLPAGRLQETQYF
TGTGCCAGCAGCCTCCCAGCGGGGCGCCTCCAAGAGACCCAGTACTTC
>TRBJ2-6|TRBV7-3|many|-
CASSLTGSRGGPGANVLTF
TGTGCCAGCAGCTTAACTGGTTCCAGGGGAGGGCCTGGGGCCAACGTCCTGACTTTC
>TRBJ2-3|TRBV20-1|-|-
CSAREQGLAFTDTQYF
TGCAGTGCTAGAGAACAGGGTTTGGCGTTCACAGATACGCAGTATTTT
>TRBJ2-5|TRBV2|many|TRBD1
CASSELRTGVQETQYF
TGTGCCAGCAGTGAATTGCGGACAGGGGTCCAAGAGACCCAGTACTTC
>TRBJ2-7|TRBV2|many|-
CASIAGLYEQYF
TGTGCCAGCATCGCAGGGCTCTACGAGCAGTACTTC
>TRBJ2-5|TRBV12-3/TRBV12-4|many|-
CASSFEQRETQYF
TGTGCCAGCAGTTTCGAGCAGCGGGAGACCCAGTACTTC
>TRBJ2-7|TRBV20-1|many|-
CSARDKTLGGGHEQYF
TGCAGTGCTAGAGATAAGACTTTAGGGGGGGGCCACGAGCAGTACTTC
>TRBJ1-2|TRBV5-1|few|-
CASSLGRGDYGYTF
TGCGCCAGCAGCTTGGGCAGGGGCGACTATGGCTACACCTTC
>TRBJ2-5|TRBV10-3|many|-
CAISPRGGAETQYF
TGTGCCATCAGTCCCCGAGGGGGGGCAGAGACCCAGTACTTC
>TRBJ1-1|TRBV2|many|TRBD1
CASHFGTGVFSNEAFF
TGTGCCAGCCACTTTGGGACAGGGGTCTTCTCTAATGAAGCTTTCTTT
>TRBJ2-2|TRBV5-1|few|-
CASSLPGNTGELFF
TGCGCCAGCAGCTTGCCGGGCAACACCGGGGAGCTGTTTTTT
>TRBJ2-7|TRBV15|-|-
CATSRDTYTGSEQYF
TGTGCCACCAGCAGAGATACCTATACAGGGAGCGAGCAGTACTTC
>TRBJ1-1|TRBV29-1|-|-
CSGGGAWNTEAFF
TGCAGCGGGGGAGGAGCATGGAACACTGAAGCTTTCTTT
>TRBJ1-1|TRBV14|many|-
CASSLGLKTEAFF
TGTGCCAGCAGCCTCGGACTGAAAACTGAAGCTTTCTTT
>TRBJ2-5|TRBV28|-|TRBD1
CASSPRTGGVETQYF
TGTGCCAGCAGTCCACGGACAGGGGGGGTGGAGACCCAGTACTTC
>TRBJ1-2|TRBV6-4|many|TRBD1
CASSAYGQGRIPVYGYTF
TGTGCCAGCAGTGCCTACGGACAGGGTAGGATTCCGGTCTATGGCTACACCTTC
>TRBJ2-6|TRBV6-1|many|-
CASSEKSPGSGANVLTF
TGTGCCAGCAGTGAAAAGTCCCCAGGGTCGGGGGCCAACGTCCTGACTTTC
>TRBJ2-7|TRBV6-1|many|-
CASSPTGSLGGEQYF
TGTGCCAGCAGTCCGACAGGGAGCCTCGGGGGGGAGCAGTACTTC
>TRBJ2-2|TRBV12-3/TRBV12-4|many|-
CASSPGTYTTELFF
TGTGCCAGCAGTCCCGGGACTTACACAACGGAGCTGTTTTTT
>TRBJ1-1|TRBV27|few|TRBD1
CASSLDRVSTEAFF
TGTGCCAGCAGTCTTGACAGGGTAAGCACTGAAGCTTTCTTT
>TRBJ1-1|TRBV18|few|-
CASSPPLGGRGEAFF
TGTGCCAGCTCACCACCCCTGGGAGGGAGGGGTGAAGCTTTCTTT
>TRBJ2-7|TRBV3-1|-|TRBD1
CASSQGQGAPTEQYF
TGTGCCAGCAGCCAAGGACAGGGGGCCCCTACCGAGCAGTACTTC
>TRBJ1-6|TRBV6-1|many|-
CASSEVDRTGAPLHF
TGTGCCAGCAGTGAAGTCGACAGAACGGGGGCACCCCTCCACTTT
>TRBJ2-7|TRBV3-1|many|-
CASPGPPGCPYEQYF
TGTGCCAGCCCCGGACCTCCGGGTTGTCCCTACGAGCAGTACTTC
>TRBJ1-5|TRBV6-5|many|-
CASSYSKGQPQHF
TGTGCCAGCAGTTACTCGAAGGGTCAGCCCCAGCATTTT
>TRBJ2-3|TRBV5-1|few|-
CASSLDGSSTDTQYF
TGCGCCAGCAGCTTGGACGGGAGTTCCACAGATACGCAGTATTTT
>TRBJ2-7|TRBV12-3/TRBV12-4|many|-
CASSLTGRGSYEQYF
TGTGCCAGCAGTCTAACGGGAAGGGGGTCCTACGAGCAGTACTTC
>TRBJ1-6|TRBV20-1|many|TRBD1
CSGRQGNSPLHF
TGCAGTGGGCGACAGGGGAATTCACCCCTCCACTTT
>TRBJ1-2|TRBV20-1|-|TRBD1
CSASAFGDRKEGDYGYTF
TGCAGTGCTAGTGCCTTCGGGGACAGAAAAGAGGGGGACTATGGCTACACCTTC
>TRBJ2-3|TRBV5-1|many|TRBD2
CASRPRGSGGRSTDTQYF
TGCGCCAGCAGACCCCGGGGTAGCGGGGGCCGGAGCACAGATACGCAGTATTTT
>TRBJ1-1|TRBV6-5|many|TRBD1
CASSKLDRGAEAFF
TGTGCCAGCAGTAAACTCGACAGGGGAGCTGAAGCTTTCTTT
>TRBJ2-2|TRBV14|few|TRBD2
CASSPNLAVGGELFF
TGTGCCAGCAGCCCCAACCTAGCGGTCGGCGGGGAGCTGTTTTTT
>TRBJ1-2|TRBV12-3/TRBV12-4|many|-
CASSFSGGGYGYTF
TGTGCCAGCAGTTTCTCCGGGGGGGGCTATGGCTACACCTTC
>TRBJ2-5|TRBV7-9|few|-
CASSFLGAKETQYF
TGTGCCAGCAGCTTTTTGGGGGCGAAAGAGACCCAGTACTTC
>TRBJ2-7|TRBV6-2/TRBV6-3|many|-
CASSYGGPYEQYF
TGTGCCAGCAGTTACGGGGGGCCGTACGAGCAGTACTTC
>TRBJ1-6|TRBV9|many|-
CASSVGLYNSPLHF
TGTGCCAGCAGCGTAGGACTTTATAATTCACCCCTCCACTTT
>TRBJ1-1|TRBV5-1|many|TRBD1
CASSKTGQGNTEAFF
TGCGCCAGCAGCAAGACTGGACAGGGGAACACTGAAGCTTTCTTT
>TRBJ2-5|TRBV19|-|TRBD1
CASTVTGDETQYF
TGTGCCAGTACGGTGACAGGGGACGAGACCCAGTACTTC
>TRBJ1-2|TRBV6-5|many|-
CASSYLRAALRTDGYTF
TGTGCCAGCAGTTACCTTCGGGCAGCCCTTCGGACGGATGGCTACACCTTC
>TRBJ1-1|TRBV12-3/TRBV12-4|many|-
CASSLGAGARITIAEAFF
TGTGCCAGCAGTTTAGGGGCTGGGGCCCGCATAACGATCGCTGAAGCTTTCTTT
>TRBJ1-5|TRBV12-3/TRBV12-4|-|-
CASSFNSYNQPQHF
TGTGCCAGCAGTTTCAACAGTTACAATCAGCCCCAGCATTTT
>TRBJ2-7|TRBV10-1|many|TRBD1
CASSSTGGFGEQYF
TGCGCCAGCAGCAGTACAGGGGGGTTTGGCGAGCAGTACTTC
>TRBJ1-5|TRBV24-1|-|-
CATSDHKVVYSNQPQHF
TGTGCCACCAGTGATCACAAGGTCGTTTATAGCAATCAGCCCCAGCATTTT
>TRBJ1-6|TRBV11-3|many|TRBD1
CASRRRQGTNSPLHF
TGTGCCAGCAGACGTCGACAGGGAACCAATTCACCCCTCCACTTT